This T cell receptor beta chain was profiled in a study of human T cells and chemical hapten exposure. Documented time point: patch test 1, 2 weeks after DPC sensitization. Stated treatment: therapeutic diphenylcyclopropenone sensitization with weekly scalp DPC. TCRdb re-called the RACE reads with MiXCR, one entry per CDR3 protein. The sample lists 350,000 or so distinct CDR3 sequences, around 7% occurring once. Trimming removed 6 bases at V and 0 bases at J, with 14 bases between. CDR1 is SNHLY, CDR2 FYNNEI, per germline. The CDR3 length is 15 residues. The clonotype comes from a woman under 30 with alopecia areata. Some clones in this sample may be carry-over from other donors' samples. The sample was whole blood, taken in connection with sensitization to the hapten diphenylcyclopropenone (DPC). The V and J genes are TRBV2 and TRBJ1-1; D might be TRBD1 (6 bases). CDR3 DNA sequence: TGTGCCAGCAGAGAGCTGGACAGAGTGAACACTGAAGCTTTCTTT. Translated, it gives CASRELDRVNTEAFF.